This T cell receptor beta chain is drawn from a study of T cell responses to AZD1222 COVID-19 vaccine. V lost 3 bases to trimming and J lost 0 bases; unmatched junction nucleotides: 2. Germline V CDR1 and CDR2: ENHRY, SYGVKD. This CDR3 comprises 16 residues. On this clone itself: Its matching antigen is unknown.

The data were produced by immunoSEQ multiplex PCR, yet TCRdb's version contains in-frame clones alone and is incomplete. The table has over 130,000 clones, 80% to 95% seen once; the top ten hold approximately 3.4%. Study results and caveats: Donors in the cohort were predominantly white British and more often female, and clonal diversity was possibly underestimated.

Sequencing was performed on peripheral blood, taken 28 days after the second AZD1222 dose. V is TRBV10-3 and J is TRBJ2-4, with 10 bases lining up with TRBD2. The sequence derives from an adult who received the AZD1222 COVID-19 vaccine. CDR3 sequence reads: CAISESGREAKNIQYF. As DNA, the CDR3 is TGTGCCATCAGTGAAAGCGGGAGGGAAGCCAAAAACATTCAGTACTTC.